This T cell receptor beta chain was sequenced during a study of cytomegalovirus exposure and HLA in healthy donors. As for the study in general: Sequencing of roughly 180 million T cells in an earlier analysis found under 120 million unique TCR beta sequences.

This CDR3 comprises 13 residues. Trimming shortened V by 5 bases and J by 6 bases, and 12 bases separated the two germline ends. Germline loops: CDR1 SGHRS, CDR2 YFSETQ. Remarks on this clone: Its antigen remains unidentified.

Use of 60 Vbeta and 13 Jbeta primers characterized the PCR. TCRdb's copy holds only in-frame clones and misses some; the assay was immunoSEQ multiplex PCR. Here the sample spans about 140,000 clones, roughly 86% being singletons. Overall study findings and caveats: More clonal expansion characterized HLA-associated TCR beta chains than equally common others in a later analysis.

The sequence came from a man aged 18 to 30 in good health and CMV-seropositive. V gene TRBV5-1 combines with J gene TRBJ2-1; TRBD2 might be the D (6 bases). Material for sequencing was PBMCs. CDR3 bases: TGCGCCAGCAGTCGCGGGGAGCTCAATGAGCAGTTCTTC. Amino acid sequence: CASSRGELNEQFF.